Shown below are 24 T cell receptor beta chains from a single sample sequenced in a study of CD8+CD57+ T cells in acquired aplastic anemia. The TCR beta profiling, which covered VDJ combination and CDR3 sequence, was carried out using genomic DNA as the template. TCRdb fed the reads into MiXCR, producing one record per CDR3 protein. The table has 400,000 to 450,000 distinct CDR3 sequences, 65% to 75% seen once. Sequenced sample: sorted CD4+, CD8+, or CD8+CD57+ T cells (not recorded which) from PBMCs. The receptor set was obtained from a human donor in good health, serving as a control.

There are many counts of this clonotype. CDR3 sequence (DNA): TGTGCCAGCAGCACTAGCGGGGGGGCGTCCGGGGAGCTGTTTTTT. It specifies CASSTSGGASGELFF. V and J are TRBV7-3 and TRBJ2-2; 13 positions match TRBD2. This CDR3 region has 15 residues. The germline gives CDR1 SGHTA, CDR2 FQGTGA. The V segment lost 5 bases and the J segment 6 bases; nucleotides outside the gene matches: 3.

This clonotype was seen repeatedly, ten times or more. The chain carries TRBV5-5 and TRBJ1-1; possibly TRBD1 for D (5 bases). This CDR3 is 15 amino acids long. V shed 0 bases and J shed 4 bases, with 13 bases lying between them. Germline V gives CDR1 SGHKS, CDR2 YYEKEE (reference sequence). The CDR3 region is CASSLAAGVGTEAFF. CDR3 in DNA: TGTGCCAGCAGCTTGGCGGCGGGGGTAGGCACTGAAGCTTTCTTT.

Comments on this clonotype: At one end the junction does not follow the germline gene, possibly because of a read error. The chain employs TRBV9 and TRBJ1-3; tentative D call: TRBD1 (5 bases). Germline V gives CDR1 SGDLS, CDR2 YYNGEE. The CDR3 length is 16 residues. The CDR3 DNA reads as TGTGCCAGCAGCCCTGGGGGGACCGGGTATGGACACACCATATATTTT. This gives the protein CASSPGGTGYGHTIYF.

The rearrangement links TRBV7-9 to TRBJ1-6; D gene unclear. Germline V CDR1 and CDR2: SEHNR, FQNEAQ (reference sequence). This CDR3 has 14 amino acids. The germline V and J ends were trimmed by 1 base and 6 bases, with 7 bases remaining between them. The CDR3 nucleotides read TGTGCCAGCAGCTTAGTATTGAGTAATTCACCCCTCCACTTT. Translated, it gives CASSLVLSNSPLHF.

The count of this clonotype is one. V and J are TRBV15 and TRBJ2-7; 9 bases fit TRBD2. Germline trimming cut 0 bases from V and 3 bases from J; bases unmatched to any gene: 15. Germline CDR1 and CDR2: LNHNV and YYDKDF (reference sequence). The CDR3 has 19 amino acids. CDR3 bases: TGTGCCACCAGCAGAGATGGGCGGGGAGCGGGGGGCTCCCTCTACGAGCAGTACTTC. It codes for CATSRDGRGAGGSLYEQYF.

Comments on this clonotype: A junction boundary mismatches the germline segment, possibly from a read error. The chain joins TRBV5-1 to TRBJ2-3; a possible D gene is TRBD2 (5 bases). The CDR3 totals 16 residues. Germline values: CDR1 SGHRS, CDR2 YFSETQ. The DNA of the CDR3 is TGCGCCAGCAGCTTGGGGTGGACGGGGAGCACAGATAAGCAGTATTTT. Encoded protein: CASSLGWTGSTDKQYF.

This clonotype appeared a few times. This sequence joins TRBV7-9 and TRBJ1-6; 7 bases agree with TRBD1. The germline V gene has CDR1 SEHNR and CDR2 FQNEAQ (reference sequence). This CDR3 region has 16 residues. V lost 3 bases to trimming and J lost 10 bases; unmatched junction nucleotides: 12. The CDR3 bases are TGTGCCAGCAGCTTTATCAGAGGGGGCGCGGGATCACCCCTCCACTTT. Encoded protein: CASSFIRGGAGSPLHF. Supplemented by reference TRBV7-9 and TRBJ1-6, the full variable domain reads DTGVSQNPRHKITKRGQNVTFRCDPISEHNRLYWYRQTLGQGPEFLTYFQNEAQLEKSRLLSDRFSAERPKGSFSTLEIQRTEQGDSAMYLCASSFIRGGAGSPLHFGNGTRLTVT.

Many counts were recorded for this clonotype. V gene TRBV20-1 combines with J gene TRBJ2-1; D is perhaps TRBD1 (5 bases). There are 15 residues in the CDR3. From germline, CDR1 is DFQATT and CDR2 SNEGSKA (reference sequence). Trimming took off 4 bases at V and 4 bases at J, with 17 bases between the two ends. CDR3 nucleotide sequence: TGCAGTGCTAATGCCAGGGCCCGAATTTACAATGAGCAGTTCTTC. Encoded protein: CSANARARIYNEQFF.

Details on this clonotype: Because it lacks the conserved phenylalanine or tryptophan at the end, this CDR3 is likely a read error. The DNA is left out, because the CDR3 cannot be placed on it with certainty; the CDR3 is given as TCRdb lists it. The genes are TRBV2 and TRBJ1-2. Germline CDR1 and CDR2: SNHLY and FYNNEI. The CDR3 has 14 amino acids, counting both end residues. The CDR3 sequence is CASSVGPVSNSGTL.

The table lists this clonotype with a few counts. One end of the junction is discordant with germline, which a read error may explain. This CDR3 reads CASVPPGALRGTQCF. CDR3 coding DNA: TGTGCCAGCGTCCCCCCGGGGGCCTTACGAGGGACCCAGTGCTTC. This chain connects TRBV16 to TRBJ2-5; D may match TRBD1 or TRBD2 (6 bases each). Germline V gene lookup returns CDR1 KGHSY and CDR2 FQNENV. The CDR3 runs to 15 residues.

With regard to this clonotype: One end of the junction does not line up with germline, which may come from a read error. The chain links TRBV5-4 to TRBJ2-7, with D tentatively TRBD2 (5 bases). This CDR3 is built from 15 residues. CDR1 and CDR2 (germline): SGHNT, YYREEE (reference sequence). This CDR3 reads CASSSYRTLTYEQYF. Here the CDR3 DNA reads TGTGCTAGCAGCTCGTACCGGACTCTGACCTACGAGCAGTACTTC. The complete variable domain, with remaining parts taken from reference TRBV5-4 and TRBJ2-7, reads ETGVTQSPTHLIKTRGQQVTLRCSSQSGHNTVSWYQQALGQGPQFIFQYYREEENGRGNFPPRFSGLQFPNYSSELNVNALELDDSALYLCASSSYRTLTYEQYFGPGTRLTVT.

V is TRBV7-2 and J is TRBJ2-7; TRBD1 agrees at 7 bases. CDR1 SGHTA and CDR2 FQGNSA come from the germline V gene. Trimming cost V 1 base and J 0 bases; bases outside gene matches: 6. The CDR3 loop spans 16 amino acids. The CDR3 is CASSLVLGTASYEQYF. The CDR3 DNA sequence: TGTGCCAGCAGCTTAGTCCTGGGGACAGCCTCCTACGAGCAGTACTTC.

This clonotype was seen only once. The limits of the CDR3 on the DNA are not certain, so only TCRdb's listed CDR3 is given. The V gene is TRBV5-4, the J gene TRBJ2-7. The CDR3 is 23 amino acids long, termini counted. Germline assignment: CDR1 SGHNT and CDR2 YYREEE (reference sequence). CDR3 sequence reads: CASSQTSVYFCAIRNTEAYEQYF.

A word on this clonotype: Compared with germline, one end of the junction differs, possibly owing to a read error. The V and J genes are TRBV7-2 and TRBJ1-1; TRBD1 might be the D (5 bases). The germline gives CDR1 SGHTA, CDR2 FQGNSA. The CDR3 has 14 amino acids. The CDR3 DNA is TGTGCCAGCAGCTTTAACAGGCAACCCACACAAGCTTACTTT. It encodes CASSFNRQPTQAYF.

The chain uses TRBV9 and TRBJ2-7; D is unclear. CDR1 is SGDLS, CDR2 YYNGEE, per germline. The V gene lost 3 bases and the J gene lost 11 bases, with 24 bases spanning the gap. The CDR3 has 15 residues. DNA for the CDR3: TGTGCCAGCAGCGCAGATCTGAGGACGAACACTGAAGAGTACTTC. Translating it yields CASSADLRTNTEEYF.

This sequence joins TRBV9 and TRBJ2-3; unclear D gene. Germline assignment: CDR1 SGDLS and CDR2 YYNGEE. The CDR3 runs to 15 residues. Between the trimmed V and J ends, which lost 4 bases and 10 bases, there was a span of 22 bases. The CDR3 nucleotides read TGTGCCAGCAGCCCCCGTTGGCAAACAAGATCACCGCAGTATTTT. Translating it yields CASSPRWQTRSPQYF.

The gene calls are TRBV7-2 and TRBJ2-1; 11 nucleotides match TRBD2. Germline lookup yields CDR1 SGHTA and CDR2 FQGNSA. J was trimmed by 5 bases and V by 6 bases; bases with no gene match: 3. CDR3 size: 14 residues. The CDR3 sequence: CASSASGGNNEQFF. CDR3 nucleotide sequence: TGTGCCAGCAGTGCTAGCGGGGGGAACAATGAGCAGTTCTTC.

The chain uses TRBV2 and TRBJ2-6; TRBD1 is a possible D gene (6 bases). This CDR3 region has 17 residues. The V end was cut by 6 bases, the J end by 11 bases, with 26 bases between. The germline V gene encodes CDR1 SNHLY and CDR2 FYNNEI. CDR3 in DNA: TGTGCCAGCAGCTCGCAGGGGATTGGACCTGGGGCGCACGTCCTGACTTTC. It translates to CASSSQGIGPGAHVLTF.

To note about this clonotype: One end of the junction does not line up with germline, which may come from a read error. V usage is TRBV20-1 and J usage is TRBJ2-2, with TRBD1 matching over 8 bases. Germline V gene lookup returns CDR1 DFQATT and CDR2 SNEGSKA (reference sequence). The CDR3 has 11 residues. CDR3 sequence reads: CSASLQGVLFF. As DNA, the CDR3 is TGCAGTGCTAGTCTACAGGGGGTGCTGTTTTTT.

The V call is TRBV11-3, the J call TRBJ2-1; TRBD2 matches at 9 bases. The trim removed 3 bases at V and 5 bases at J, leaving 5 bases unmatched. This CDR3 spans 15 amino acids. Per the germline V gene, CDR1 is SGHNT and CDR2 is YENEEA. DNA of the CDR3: TGTGCCAGCAGCTTCGCGGGGGGGCCTGACAATGAGCAGTTCTTC. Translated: CASSFAGGPDNEQFF.

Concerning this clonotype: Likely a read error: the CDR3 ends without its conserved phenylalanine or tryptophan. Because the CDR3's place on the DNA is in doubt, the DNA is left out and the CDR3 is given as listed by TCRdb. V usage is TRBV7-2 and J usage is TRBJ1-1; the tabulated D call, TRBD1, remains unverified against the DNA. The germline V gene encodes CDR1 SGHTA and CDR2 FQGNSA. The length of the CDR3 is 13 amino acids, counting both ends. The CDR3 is CASSFAGTTSYEQ.

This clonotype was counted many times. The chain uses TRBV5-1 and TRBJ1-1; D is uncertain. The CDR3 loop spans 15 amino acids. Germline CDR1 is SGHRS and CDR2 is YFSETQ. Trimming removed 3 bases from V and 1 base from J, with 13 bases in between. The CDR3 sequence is CASSSAKVGNTEAFF. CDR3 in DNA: TGCGCCAGCAGCTCGGCGAAGGTGGGGAACACTGAAGCTTTCTTT.

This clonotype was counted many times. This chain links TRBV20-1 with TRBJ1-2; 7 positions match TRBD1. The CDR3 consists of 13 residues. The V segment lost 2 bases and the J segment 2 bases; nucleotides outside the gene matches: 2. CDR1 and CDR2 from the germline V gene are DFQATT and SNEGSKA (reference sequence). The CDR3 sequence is CSARQGGNYGYTF. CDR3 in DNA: TGCAGTGCTAGACAGGGGGGAAACTATGGCTACACCTTC.

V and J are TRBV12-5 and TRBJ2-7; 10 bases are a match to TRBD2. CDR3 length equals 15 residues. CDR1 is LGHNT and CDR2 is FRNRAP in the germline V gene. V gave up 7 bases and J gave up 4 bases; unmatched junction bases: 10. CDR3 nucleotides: TGTGCTAGTGCGGCGAGTGGACTAGCGGAGTACGAGCAGTACTTC. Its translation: CASAASGLAEYEQYF.